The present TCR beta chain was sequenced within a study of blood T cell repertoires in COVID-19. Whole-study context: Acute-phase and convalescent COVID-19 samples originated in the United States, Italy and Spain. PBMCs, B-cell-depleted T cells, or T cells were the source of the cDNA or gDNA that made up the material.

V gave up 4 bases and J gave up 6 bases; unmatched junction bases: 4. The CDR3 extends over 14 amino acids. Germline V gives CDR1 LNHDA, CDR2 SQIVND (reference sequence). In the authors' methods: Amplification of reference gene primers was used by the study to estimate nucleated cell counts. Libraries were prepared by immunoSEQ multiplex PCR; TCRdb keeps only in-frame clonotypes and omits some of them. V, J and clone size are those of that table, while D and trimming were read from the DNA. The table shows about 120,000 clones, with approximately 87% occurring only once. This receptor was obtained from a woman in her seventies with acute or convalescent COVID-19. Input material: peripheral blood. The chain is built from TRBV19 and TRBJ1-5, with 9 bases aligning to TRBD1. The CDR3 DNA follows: TGTGCCAGTAGTACCACAGGGGGCTCTCAGCCCCAGCATTTT. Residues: CASSTTGGSQPQHF.